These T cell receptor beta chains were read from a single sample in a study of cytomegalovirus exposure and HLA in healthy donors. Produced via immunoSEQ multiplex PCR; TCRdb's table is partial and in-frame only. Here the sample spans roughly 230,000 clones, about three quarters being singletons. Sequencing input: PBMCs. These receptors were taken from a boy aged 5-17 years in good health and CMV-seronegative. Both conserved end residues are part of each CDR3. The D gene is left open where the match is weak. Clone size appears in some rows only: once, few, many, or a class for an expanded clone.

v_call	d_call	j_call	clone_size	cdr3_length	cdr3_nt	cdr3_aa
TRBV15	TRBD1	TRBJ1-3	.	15	TGTGCCACCAGCAAGGACAGGGGCTTTGGAAACACCATATATTTT	CATSKDRGFGNTIYF
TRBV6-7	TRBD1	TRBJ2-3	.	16	TGTGCCATCTTACGGGACAGAGGGCCAAACACAGATACGCAGTATTTT	CAILRDRGPNTDTQYF
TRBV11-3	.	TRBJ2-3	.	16	TGTGCCAGCGCCCCTGGCTGGGGGGAGAGCACAGATACGCAGTATTTT	CASAPGWGESTDTQYF
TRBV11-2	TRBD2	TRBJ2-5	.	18	TGTGCCAGCAGCTCGGGACTAGCGGGGCCTACCTCCCAAGAGACCCAGTACTTC	CASSSGLAGPTSQETQYF
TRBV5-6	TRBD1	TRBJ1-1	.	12	TGTGCCAGCAGCCCTGGACAGGGAGAAGCTTTCTTT	CASSPGQGEAFF
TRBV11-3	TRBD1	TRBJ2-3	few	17	TGTGCCAGCAGCCTCCACCCCAGGGGGCCCCGCACAGATACGCAGTATTTT	CASSLHPRGPRTDTQYF
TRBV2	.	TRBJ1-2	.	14	TGTGCCAGCAGTGAGGGCTGGCAAGGCTATGGCTACACCTTC	CASSEGWQGYGYTF
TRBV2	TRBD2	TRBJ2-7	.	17	TGTGCCAGCAGTGACGTTGGGACTAGCGGGAGCCCCCACGAGCAGTACTTC	CASSDVGTSGSPHEQYF
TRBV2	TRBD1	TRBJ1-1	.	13	TGTGCCAGCACGGGACAGCAGAACACTGAAGCTTTCTTT	CASTGQQNTEAFF
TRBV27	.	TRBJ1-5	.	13	TGTGCCAGCAGTCCACCCCGCAGGGAGCCCCAGCATTTT	CASSPPRREPQHF
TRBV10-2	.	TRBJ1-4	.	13	TGCGCTTCGGGTTTGCAGGGAAAGGAAAAACTGTTTTTT	CASGLQGKEKLFF
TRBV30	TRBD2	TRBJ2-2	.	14	TGTGCCTCGGAGAGCGGGGGGGGCACCGGGGAGCTGTTTTTT	CASESGGGTGELFF
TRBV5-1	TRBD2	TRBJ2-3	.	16	TGCGCCAGCAGTCCTAGCGGGGGCGCCCACACAGATACGCAGTATTTT	CASSPSGGAHTDTQYF
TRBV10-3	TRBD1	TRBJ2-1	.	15	TGTGCCATCAGCCTATCGGGACAGGGGGAGAATGAGCAGTTCTTC	CAISLSGQGENEQFF
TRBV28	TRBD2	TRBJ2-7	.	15	TGTGCCAGCAGGCCATCCTGGACTAGTTACTACGAGCAGTACTTC	CASRPSWTSYYEQYF
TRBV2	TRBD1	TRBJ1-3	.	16	TGTGCCAGCAGTGGGACAGGCTATCTCTGGAAATACACCATATATTTT	CASSGTGYLWKYTIYF
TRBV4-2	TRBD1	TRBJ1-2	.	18	TGTGCCAGCAGCCAAGATTACGGGACAGTAGCATCTAACTATGGCTACACCTTC	CASSQDYGTVASNYGYTF
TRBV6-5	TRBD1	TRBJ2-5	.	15	TGTGCCAGCAGTCCGGGACAGGGAGGATCAGAGACCCAGTACTTC	CASSPGQGGSETQYF
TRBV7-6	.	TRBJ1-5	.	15	TGTGCCAGCAGCCGATCACAGGTTCTCAATCAGCCCCAGCATTTT	CASSRSQVLNQPQHF
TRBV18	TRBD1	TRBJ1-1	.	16	TGTGCCAGCTCACCCCGAAGACAGGGTATGAACACTGAAGCTTTCTTT	CASSPRRQGMNTEAFF
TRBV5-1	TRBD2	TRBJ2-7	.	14	TGCGCCAGCAGCTTTGACGGGAGGGTCTACGAGCAGTACTTC	CASSFDGRVYEQYF
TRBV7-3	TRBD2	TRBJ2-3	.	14	TGTGCCAGCAGCTGGGGGGGTAGCACAGATACGCAGTATTTT	CASSWGGSTDTQYF
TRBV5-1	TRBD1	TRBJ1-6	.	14	TGCGCCAGCAACCCAGGGGGGAATAATTCACCCCTCCACTTT	CASNPGGNNSPLHF
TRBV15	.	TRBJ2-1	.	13	TGTGCCACCAGCAGATCACCACGCGATGAGCAGTTCTTC	CATSRSPRDEQFF
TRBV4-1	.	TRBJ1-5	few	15	TGCGCCAGCAGCCCAGACAGGAACGTCAATCAGCCCCAGCATTTT	CASSPDRNVNQPQHF
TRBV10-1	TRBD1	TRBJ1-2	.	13	TGCGCCAGCAGTGAGGGACAGGGGTTTGGCTACACCTTC	CASSEGQGFGYTF
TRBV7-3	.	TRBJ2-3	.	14	TGTGCCAGCAGCTTAACGGGCCCAACCGATACGCAGTATTTT	CASSLTGPTDTQYF
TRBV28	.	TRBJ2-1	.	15	TGTGCCAGCAGTTTATGGTCCGGGAGAGGTAGTGAGCAGTTCTTC	CASSLWSGRGSEQFF
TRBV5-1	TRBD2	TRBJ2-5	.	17	TGCGCCAGCAGCCTGCGGGGAGGACTAGCGACACAAGAGACCCAGTACTTC	CASSLRGGLATQETQYF
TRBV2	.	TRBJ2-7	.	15	TGTGCCAGCAGTGAAGTCCGGAGGGGTACCTACGAGCAGTACTTC	CASSEVRRGTYEQYF
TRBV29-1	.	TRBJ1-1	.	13	TGCAGCGTTGGGGGCCTAATGAACACTGAAGCTTTCTTT	CSVGGLMNTEAFF
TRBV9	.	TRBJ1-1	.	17	TGTGCCAGCAGCGTAACCCCAGCGGGGGGGGCGGACACTGAAGCTTTCTTT	CASSVTPAGGADTEAFF
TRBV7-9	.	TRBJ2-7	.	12	TGTGCCAGCAGCTCGAACAGCTACGAGCAGTACTTC	CASSSNSYEQYF
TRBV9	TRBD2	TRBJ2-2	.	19	TGTGCCAGCAGCCTCGGGCTAGCGGGAGGCCACATGAACACCGGGGAGCTGTTTTTT	CASSLGLAGGHMNTGELFF
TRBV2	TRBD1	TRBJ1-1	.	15	TGTGCCAGCAGGGAGGGACAGCGGATGAACACTGAAGCTTTCTTT	CASREGQRMNTEAFF
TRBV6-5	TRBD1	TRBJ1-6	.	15	TGTGCCAGCAGTAGCGGACAGGGTAGGAATTCACCCCTCCACTTT	CASSSGQGRNSPLHF
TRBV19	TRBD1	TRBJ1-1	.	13	TGTGCCAGTTGGACAGGGGGGAACACTGAAGCTTTCTTT	CASWTGGNTEAFF
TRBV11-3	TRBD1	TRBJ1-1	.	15	TGTGCCAGCAGCATGCGGACAGGGCCGAACACTGAAGCTTTCTTT	CASSMRTGPNTEAFF
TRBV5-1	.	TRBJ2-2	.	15	TGCGCCAGCAGCGGAGGGACTTCCCGAGGCGGGGAGCTGTTTTTT	CASSGGTSRGGELFF
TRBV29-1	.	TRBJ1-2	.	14	TGCAGCGTACTCCGGGACACGGTCGGCTATGGCTACACCTTC	CSVLRDTVGYGYTF
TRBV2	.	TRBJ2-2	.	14	TGTGCCAGCAGCTGGACTCGAGGAGGCGGGGAGCTGTTTTTT	CASSWTRGGGELFF
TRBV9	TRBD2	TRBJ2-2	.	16	TGTGCCAGCAGCGTAGTGAGCGGGGGGACCACCGGGGAGCTGTTTTTT	CASSVVSGGTTGELFF
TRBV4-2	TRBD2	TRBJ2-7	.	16	TGTGCCAGCAGCCAAGAACTAGCGGGGGGAAACTACGAGCAGTACTTC	CASSQELAGGNYEQYF
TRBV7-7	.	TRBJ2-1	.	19	TGTGCTAGCAGCTTGCGTCCCTTCAGAGGTTTATATGGTCACAATGAGCAGTTCTTC	CASSLRPFRGLYGHNEQFF
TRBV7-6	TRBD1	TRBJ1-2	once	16	TGTGCCAGCAGGGGGGGGACAGGGGGCCTCTTCCGGGGCTACACCTTC	CASRGGTGGLFRGYTF
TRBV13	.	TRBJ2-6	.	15	TGTGCCAGCAGCTTAGCCGGGTCTGGGGCCAACGTCCTGACTTTC	CASSLAGSGANVLTF
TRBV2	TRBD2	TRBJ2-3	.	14	TGTGCCAGCATTGGGACTAGCGGGGCCCCCGGGGAGTATTTT	CASIGTSGAPGEYF
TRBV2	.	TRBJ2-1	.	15	TGTGCCAGCAGTCAAGGACAGAGGCCCTACAATGAGCAGTTCTTC	CASSQGQRPYNEQFF
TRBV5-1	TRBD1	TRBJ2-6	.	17	TGCGCCAGCAGCTGGGGGACAGGGGGTAGTGGGGCCAACGTCCTGACTTTC	CASSWGTGGSGANVLTF
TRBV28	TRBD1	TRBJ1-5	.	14	TGTGCCAGCACCGAGCAAGGGGGCGGTCAGCCCCAGCATTTT	CASTEQGGGQPQHF
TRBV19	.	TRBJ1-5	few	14	TGTGCCAGTAGTATGGGGCTTAAGATCCAGCCCCAGCATTTT	CASSMGLKIQPQHF
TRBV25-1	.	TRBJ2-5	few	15	TGTGCCAGCAGGCCGGACTCGACGTACGGGGAGACCCAGTACTTC	CASRPDSTYGETQYF
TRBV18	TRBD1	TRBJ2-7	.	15	TGTGCCAGCTCACCGGACAGGCAAACCCCCTACGAGCAGTACTTC	CASSPDRQTPYEQYF